The entry below describes one TCR beta chain. Its cognate antigen is unknown. Primed by a sample-barcoded 5' primer and a J-beta primer mix, a second PCR proceeded for roughly 7 to 12 cycles. TCRdb recomputed calls from the 5' RACE reads with MiXCR, one row per CDR3 protein. The table records 700,000 or so distinct CDR3 sequences, 35% to 50% of them present only once. Peripheral blood from each donor was collected in a volume of about 9.9 milliliters. This record belongs to a study of blood T cells in healthy people across ages. Broader study findings: A roughly linear age-dependent decrease characterized TCR beta diversity per million T cells. Donor CMV infection status was unknown, possibly confounding age-related changes in expanded clonotypes. It was the long-lived donors that had more naive CD4+ cells and higher diversity than aged donors.

V lost 7 bases, J lost 7 bases, and 29 bases lay in between. CDR3 length: 17 amino acids. CDR1 is MNHEY, CDR2 SMNVEV, per germline (reference sequence). Sequenced input: blood. The clonotype comes from a man older than 75 in good health. V gene TRBV27 combines with J gene TRBJ2-7, with D perhaps matching TRBD1 (6 bases). The CDR3 protein is CASTPNAGQSSCNEQYF. The CDR3 DNA sequence: TGTGCCAGCACCCCCAACGCCGGACAGAGCTCCTGCAATGAGCAGTACTTC.